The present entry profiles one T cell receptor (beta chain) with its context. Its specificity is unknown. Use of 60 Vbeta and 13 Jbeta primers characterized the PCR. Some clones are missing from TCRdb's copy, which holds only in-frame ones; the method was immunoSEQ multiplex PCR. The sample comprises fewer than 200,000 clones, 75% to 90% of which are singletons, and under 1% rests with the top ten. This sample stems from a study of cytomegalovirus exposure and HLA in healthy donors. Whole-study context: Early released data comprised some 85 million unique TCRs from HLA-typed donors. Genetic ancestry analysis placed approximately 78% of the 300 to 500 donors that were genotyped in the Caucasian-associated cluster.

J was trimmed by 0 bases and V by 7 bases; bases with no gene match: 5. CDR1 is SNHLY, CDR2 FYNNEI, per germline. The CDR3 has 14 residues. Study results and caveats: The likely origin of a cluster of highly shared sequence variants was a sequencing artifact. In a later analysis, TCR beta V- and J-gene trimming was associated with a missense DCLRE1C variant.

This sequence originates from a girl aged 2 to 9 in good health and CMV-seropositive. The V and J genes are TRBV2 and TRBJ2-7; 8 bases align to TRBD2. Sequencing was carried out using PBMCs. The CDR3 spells CASISGTSSYEQYF. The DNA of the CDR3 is TGTGCCAGCATATCCGGGACTAGCTCCTACGAGCAGTACTTC.